This is a list of T cell receptor beta chains from one sample in a study of CD8 T cells in ankylosing spondylitis. TCRdb re-analysed the 5' RACE reads in MiXCR, keeping a single row per CDR3 protein. Here the sample spans about 400,000 distinct CDR3 sequences, 20% being singletons. The specimen sequenced was blood, either unsorted or a sorted T cell fraction (not recorded which). These receptors were obtained from a male donor with ankylosing spondylitis or in good health (not recorded which). The CDR3 runs from the conserved cysteine through the conserved F or W. The D gene is left open where the match is weak. The size field is filled for only some rows; it gives once, few, many or a size class.

V: TRBV7-9; D: TRBD2; size: many; J: TRBJ2-7; DNA: TGTGCCAGCAGCGGGAGGGACTCCTCCTACGAGCAGTACTTC; CDR3: CASSGRDSSYEQYF
V: TRBV7-8; D: TRBD1; size: few; J: TRBJ2-4; DNA: TGTGCCAGCAGCCCCTCCTGGGACAGGGGGTTCCCCTTACCCAAAAACATTCAGTACTTC; CDR3: CASSPSWDRGFPLPKNIQYF
V: TRBV11-2; D: TRBD1; size: few; J: TRBJ2-3; DNA: TGTGCCAGCAGCCGCCCGGGACAGGGGGCGTTTATCAGCACAGATACGCAGTATTTT; CDR3: CASSRPGQGAFISTDTQYF
V: TRBV28; D: NA; size: NA; J: TRBJ2-2; DNA: TGTGCCAGCAGTTATCGCCGGGACCTAAACACCGGGGAGCTGTTTTTT; CDR3: CASSYRRDLNTGELFF
V: TRBV7-9; D: NA; size: few; J: TRBJ2-3; DNA: TGTGCCAGCAGCCACCCAGGGGAGCCGAATGCGCAGTATTTT; CDR3: CASSHPGEPNAQYF
V: TRBV6-1; D: NA; size: few; J: TRBJ1-1; DNA: TGTGCCAGCAGCTGGGGACAGAACACTGAAGCTTTCTTT; CDR3: CASSWGQNTEAFF
V: TRBV4-1; D: NA; size: few; J: TRBJ2-5; DNA: TGCGCCAGCAGCCAGGGGCCCGAGAGTGAGACCCAGTACTTC; CDR3: CASSQGPESETQYF
V: TRBV6-6; D: NA; size: few; J: TRBJ2-7; DNA: TGTGCCAGCGGCCTTAACGAGCAGTACTTC; CDR3: CASGLNEQYF
V: TRBV28; D: NA; size: few; J: TRBJ2-1; DNA: TGTGCCAGCAAAGTAGCTGGGGGGCTTGGCTATGAGCAGTTCTTC; CDR3: CASKVAGGLGYEQFF
V: TRBV6-5; D: TRBD1; size: NA; J: TRBJ2-6; DNA: TGTGCCAGCAATTCCGGGACAGGGGAGGATGCCAACGTCCTGACTTTC; CDR3: CASNSGTGEDANVLTF
V: TRBV27; D: NA; size: many; J: TRBJ2-1; DNA: TGTGCCAGCAGTCTGAGCTCCTACAATGAGCAGTTCTTC; CDR3: CASSLSSYNEQFF
V: TRBV28; D: NA; size: few; J: TRBJ2-5; DNA: TGTGCCAGCCGTCGAGAGACCCAGTACTTC; CDR3: CASRRETQYF
V: TRBV27; D: NA; size: NA; J: TRBJ2-7; DNA: TGTGCCAGCAGCCCCGGACTATCCACCTACGAGCAGTACTTC; CDR3: CASSPGLSTYEQYF
V: TRBV5-1; D: NA; size: NA; J: TRBJ2-7; DNA: TGCGCCAGCAGCTACAATACTCTATACGAGCAGTACTTC; CDR3: CASSYNTLYEQYF
V: TRBV20-1; D: TRBD1; size: NA; J: TRBJ1-2; DNA: TGCAGTGCCACGGGACAGGGACTTAGGGGCTATGGCTACACCTTC; CDR3: CSATGQGLRGYGYTF
V: TRBV12-3/TRBV12-4; D: NA; size: NA; J: TRBJ2-1; DNA: TGTGCCAGCAGCCACGGGGGAGGTGAGCAGTTCTTC; CDR3: CASSHGGGEQFF
V: TRBV6-1; D: NA; size: NA; J: TRBJ2-3; DNA: TGTGCCAGCAGCAAACTAGGGTCAACCACAGATACGCAGTATTTT; CDR3: CASSKLGSTTDTQYF
V: TRBV7-9; D: NA; size: few; J: TRBJ2-7; DNA: TGTGCCAGCAGCTTAGAACAGGGCGGCTCCTACGAGCAGTACTTC; CDR3: CASSLEQGGSYEQYF